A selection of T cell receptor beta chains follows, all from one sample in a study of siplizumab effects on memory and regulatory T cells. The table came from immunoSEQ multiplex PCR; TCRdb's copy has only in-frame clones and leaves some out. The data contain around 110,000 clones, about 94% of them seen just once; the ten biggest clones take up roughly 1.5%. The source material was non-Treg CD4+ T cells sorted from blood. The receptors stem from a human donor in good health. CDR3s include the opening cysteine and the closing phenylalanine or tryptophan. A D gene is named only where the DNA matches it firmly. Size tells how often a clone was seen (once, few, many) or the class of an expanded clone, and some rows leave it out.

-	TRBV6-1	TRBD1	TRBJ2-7	CASSGQGYEQYF	TGTGCCAGCAGTGGACAGGGCTACGAGCAGTACTTC
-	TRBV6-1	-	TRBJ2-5	CASRRQGVETQYF	TGTGCCAGCAGACGTCAGGGCGTTGAGACCCAGTACTTC
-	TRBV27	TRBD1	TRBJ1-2	CASSSARTGDGTLYGYTF	TGTGCCAGCAGCTCCGCCCGCACAGGGGACGGTACACTCTATGGCTACACCTTC
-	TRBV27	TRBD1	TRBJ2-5	CASSANRGETQYF	TGTGCCAGCAGTGCGAACAGGGGAGAGACCCAGTACTTC
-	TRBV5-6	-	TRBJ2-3	CASSLEHVLNTQYF	TGTGCCAGCAGCCTGGAACATGTCCTTAATACGCAGTATTTT
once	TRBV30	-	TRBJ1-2	CAWSDRVGYTF	TGTGCCTGGAGTGACCGGGTTGGCTACACCTTC
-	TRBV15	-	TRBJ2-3	CATSRDSGNTDTQYF	TGTGCCACCAGCAGAGATAGCGGTAACACAGATACGCAGTATTTT
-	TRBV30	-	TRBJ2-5	CAWGFLGGRGETQYF	TGTGCCTGGGGGTTTTTAGGAGGGCGGGGTGAGACCCAGTACTTC
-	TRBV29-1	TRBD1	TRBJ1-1	CSVEPRDRSFNTEAFF	TGCAGCGTTGAACCTAGGGACAGATCTTTTAACACTGAAGCTTTCTTT
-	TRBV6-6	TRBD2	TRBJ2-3	CASSLGTSGEGTQYF	TGTGCCAGCAGTTTAGGGACTAGCGGCGAAGGCACGCAGTATTTT
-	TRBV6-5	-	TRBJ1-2	CASSRDRRRGYTF	TGTGCCAGCAGTCGCGACAGGCGTAGGGGCTACACCTTC
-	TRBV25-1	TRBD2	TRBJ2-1	CASSHPGLANGEQFF	TGTGCCAGCAGCCATCCGGGACTAGCGAACGGCGAGCAGTTCTTC
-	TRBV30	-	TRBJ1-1	CAWREQDDTEAFF	TGTGCCTGGAGGGAACAGGATGACACTGAAGCTTTCTTT
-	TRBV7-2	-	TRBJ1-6	CASSLVNSPLHF	TGTGCCAGCAGCTTAGTTAATTCACCCCTCCACTTT
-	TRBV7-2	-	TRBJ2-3	CASSTSGPSTDTQYF	TGTGCCAGCAGCACCAGCGGTCCTAGCACAGATACGCAGTATTTT
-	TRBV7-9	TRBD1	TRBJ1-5	CASSPGTGVGNQPQHF	TGTGCCAGCAGCCCAGGGACAGGGGTCGGCAATCAGCCCCAGCATTTT
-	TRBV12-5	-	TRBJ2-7	CASGSRGKRASYEQYF	TGTGCTAGTGGTTCCCGGGGGAAAAGGGCCTCCTACGAGCAGTACTTC
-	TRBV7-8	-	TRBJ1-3	CASSLAGVGNTIYF	TGTGCCAGCAGCTTGGCGGGGGTTGGAAACACCATATATTTT
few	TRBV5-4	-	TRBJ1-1	CASRVQGDTEAFF	TGTGCCAGCAGGGTCCAGGGAGACACTGAAGCTTTCTTT
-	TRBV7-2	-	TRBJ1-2	CASSLEAGPNGYTF	TGTGCCAGCAGCTTAGAAGCAGGCCCAAATGGCTACACCTTC
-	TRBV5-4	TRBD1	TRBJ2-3	CASSLPRPGQGMDTQYF	TGTGCCAGCAGCCTGCCTAGACCGGGACAGGGGATGGATACGCAGTATTTT
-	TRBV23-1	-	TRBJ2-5	CASSHLRGRETQYF	TGCGCCAGCAGTCACCTCAGGGGAAGGGAGACCCAGTACTTC
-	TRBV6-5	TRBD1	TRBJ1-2	CASSYSPGQGSGYTF	TGTGCCAGCAGTTACTCTCCGGGACAGGGATCTGGCTACACCTTC
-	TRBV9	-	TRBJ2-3	CASSVGRALYTQYF	TGTGCCAGCAGCGTAGGACGGGCCCTCTATACGCAGTATTTT
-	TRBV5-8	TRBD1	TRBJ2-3	CASSSGTGGSSTDTQYF	TGTGCCAGCAGCTCCGGGACAGGGGGCTCTAGTACAGATACGCAGTATTTT
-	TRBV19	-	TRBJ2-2	CATPGEANTGELFF	TGTGCCACCCCCGGGGAAGCGAACACCGGGGAGCTGTTTTTT
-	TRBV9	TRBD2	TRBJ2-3	CASSGTSGATDTQYF	TGTGCCAGCAGCGGGACTAGCGGCGCCACAGATACGCAGTATTTT
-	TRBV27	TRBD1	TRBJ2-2	CASSLRGTGVAGELFF	TGTGCCAGCAGTTTACGTGGGACAGGGGTGGCTGGGGAGCTGTTTTTT
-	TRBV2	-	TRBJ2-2	CASSRTANTGELFF	TGTGCCAGCAGTAGGACAGCGAACACCGGGGAGCTGTTTTTT
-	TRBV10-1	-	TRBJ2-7	CASSDSSYEQYF	TGCGCCAGCAGTGATAGCAGCTACGAGCAGTACTTC
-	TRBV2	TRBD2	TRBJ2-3	CASSTSGGGTQYF	TGTGCCAGCAGTACTAGCGGGGGGGGAACGCAGTATTTT
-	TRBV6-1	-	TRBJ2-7	CASSRTAYEQYF	TGTGCCAGCAGCCGGACCGCCTACGAGCAGTACTTC
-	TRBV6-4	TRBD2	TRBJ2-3	CASSKIAGGSDTQYF	TGTGCCAGCAGTAAAATAGCGGGAGGCTCAGATACGCAGTATTTT
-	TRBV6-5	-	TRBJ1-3	CASSYMDTGNTIYF	TGTGCCAGCAGTTACATGGACACAGGAAACACCATATATTTT
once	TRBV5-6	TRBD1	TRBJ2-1	CASSLAQGAGIDEQFF	TGTGCCAGCAGCTTGGCTCAGGGGGCAGGTATCGATGAGCAGTTCTTC
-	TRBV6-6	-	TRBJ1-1	CASSYLGVGTEAFF	TGTGCCAGCAGTTACTTGGGGGTAGGGACTGAAGCTTTCTTT
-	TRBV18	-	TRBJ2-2	CASSSTETGELFF	TGTGCCAGCTCGTCGACAGAAACCGGGGAGCTGTTTTTT
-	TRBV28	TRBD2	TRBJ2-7	CASSGGDARSYEQYF	TGTGCCAGCAGTGGGGGGGACGCGCGCTCCTACGAGCAGTACTTC
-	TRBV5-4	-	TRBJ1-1	CASSLGGQLNTEAFF	TGTGCCAGCAGCTTGGGCGGGCAGCTGAACACTGAAGCTTTCTTT
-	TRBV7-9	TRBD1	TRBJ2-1	CASSSGQGADNEQFF	TGTGCCAGCAGCTCGGGACAGGGGGCTGACAATGAGCAGTTCTTC
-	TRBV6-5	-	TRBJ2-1	CASSYSRYNEQFF	TGTGCCAGCAGTTACTCGAGATACAATGAGCAGTTCTTC
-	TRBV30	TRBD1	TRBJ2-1	CAWLRGSYNEQFF	TGTGCCTGGCTCAGGGGGTCCTACAATGAGCAGTTCTTC
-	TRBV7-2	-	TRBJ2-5	CASSLALDSYWETQYF	TGTGCCAGCAGCTTAGCGCTAGATTCGTATTGGGAGACCCAGTACTTC
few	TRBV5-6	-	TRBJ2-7	CASSYDAEQYF	TGTGCCAGCAGCTACGACGCGGAGCAGTACTTC
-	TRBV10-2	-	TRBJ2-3	CASSAGASGEPDTQYF	TGCGCCAGCAGTGCGGGGGCTAGCGGAGAACCAGATACGCAGTATTTT
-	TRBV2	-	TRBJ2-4	CATTTGNGGNIQYF	TGTGCCACAACCACAGGGAACGGGGGGAACATTCAGTACTTC
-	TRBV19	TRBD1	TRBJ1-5	CASSTKTGGGNQPQHF	TGTGCCAGTAGTACTAAAACAGGGGGCGGCAATCAGCCCCAGCATTTT
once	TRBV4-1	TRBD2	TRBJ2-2	CASSHRLAGVFENTGELFF	TGCGCCAGCAGCCATCGACTAGCGGGAGTTTTCGAGAACACCGGGGAGCTGTTTTTT
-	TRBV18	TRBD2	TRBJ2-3	CASSPGLAGGPDTQYF	TGTGCCAGCTCACCTGGGCTAGCGGGGGGGCCAGATACGCAGTATTTT
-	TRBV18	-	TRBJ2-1	CASSPPSMDNEQFF	TGTGCCAGCTCACCACCGTCTATGGACAATGAGCAGTTCTTC
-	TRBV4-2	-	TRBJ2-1	CASSQDPEHSYNEQFF	TGTGCCAGCAGCCAAGATCCGGAGCACTCGTACAATGAGCAGTTCTTC
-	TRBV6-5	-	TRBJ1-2	CASSSREGYTF	TGTGCCAGCAGTAGCAGGGAAGGCTACACCTTC
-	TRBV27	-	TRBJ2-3	CASSLRGGVNTDTQYF	TGTGCCAGCAGTTTAAGGGGCGGGGTGAATACAGATACGCAGTATTTT
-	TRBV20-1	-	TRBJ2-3	CSATQSDTQYF	TGCAGTGCTACCCAATCAGATACGCAGTATTTT
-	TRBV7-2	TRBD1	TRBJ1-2	CASSRGLNYGYTF	TGTGCCAGCAGCAGGGGGCTTAACTATGGCTACACCTTC
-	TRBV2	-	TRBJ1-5	CASRSGAGNQPQHF	TGTGCCAGCAGATCGGGGGCTGGCAATCAGCCCCAGCATTTT
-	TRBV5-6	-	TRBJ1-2	CASSPEDKNYGYTF	TGTGCCAGCAGCCCCGAGGACAAAAACTATGGCTACACCTTC
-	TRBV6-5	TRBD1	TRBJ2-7	CASSRGQGAYEQYF	TGTGCCAGCAGCCGTGGACAGGGGGCCTACGAGCAGTACTTC
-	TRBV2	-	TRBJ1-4	CASRRGADEKLFF	TGTGCCAGCAGGCGGGGGGCCGATGAAAAACTGTTTTTT